This T cell receptor beta chain derives from a study of patients and donors after allogeneic stem cell transplantation. This CDR3 is 15 amino acids long. After removal of 5 bases from V and 1 base from J, the junction contained 7 bases not matched to a gene. This clonotype has only a few counts. Using its own MiXCR run on the RT-PCR reads, TCRdb lists one record per CDR3 protein. The data show 150,000 or so distinct CDR3 sequences, about a quarter seen once. V is TRBV12-3 or TRBV12-4 and J is TRBJ1-1; TRBD1 aligns across 7 bases. Material: blood, either unsorted or a sorted T cell fraction (not recorded which). This receptor was taken from a human donor who was either an allogeneic HSCT recipient or a stem cell or donor lymphocyte infusion donor (not recorded which). It is not recorded whose cells these are; they may come from a transplant donor. CDR3 DNA sequence: TGTGCCAGCAGTAAAACCGGGACAGAGAACACTGAAGCTTTCTTT. Protein: CASSKTGTENTEAFF.